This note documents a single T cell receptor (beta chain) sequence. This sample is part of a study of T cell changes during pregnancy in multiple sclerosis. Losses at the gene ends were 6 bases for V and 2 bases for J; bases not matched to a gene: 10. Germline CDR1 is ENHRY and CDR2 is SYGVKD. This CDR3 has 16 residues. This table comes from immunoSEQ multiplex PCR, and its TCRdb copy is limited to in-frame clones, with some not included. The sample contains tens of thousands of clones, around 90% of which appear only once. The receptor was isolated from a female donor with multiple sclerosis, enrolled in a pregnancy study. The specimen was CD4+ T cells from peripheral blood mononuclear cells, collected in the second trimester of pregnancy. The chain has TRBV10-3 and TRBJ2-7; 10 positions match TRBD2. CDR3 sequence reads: CAISGLAEGRTYEQYF. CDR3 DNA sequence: TGTGCCATCAGCGGACTAGCGGAGGGGAGGACCTACGAGCAGTACTTC.